This note documents a single T cell receptor (beta chain) sequence. The data stem from a study of cytomegalovirus exposure and HLA in healthy donors. The CDR3 is made up of 17 amino acids. Germline CDR1 reads LGHNA; CDR2 reads YSLEER. V was clipped by 1 base and J by 0 bases, with 12 bases between them. Primers included in the PCR were 60 Vbeta and 13 Jbeta primers. Sequencing was performed with immunoSEQ multiplex PCR; in TCRdb, only in-frame clones are kept and a portion is missing. The sample's table shows 40,000 to 55,000 clones. The receptor comes from a male donor in good health and CMV-seropositive. The rearrangement uses TRBV4-3 and TRBJ2-2; D is possibly TRBD1 (6 bases). The source material was PBMCs. The CDR3 bases are TGCGCCAGCAGCCAAGCGCTCGACAGGACGAACACCGGGGAGCTGTTTTTT. It encodes CASSQALDRTNTGELFF.